Below, one T cell receptor beta chain is given with its context. As yet, its antigen is unknown. This record comes from a study of T cell responses to AZD1222 COVID-19 vaccine. Generated by immunoSEQ multiplex PCR, the TCRdb table keeps only in-frame clones and is missing some. The sample carries 150,000 to 200,000 clones, roughly 90% recorded once. The V gene's germline CDR1 is KGHDR and CDR2 SFDVKD. This CDR3 is built from 11 residues. V dropped 5 bases and J dropped 8 bases, with 6 bases sitting between them. Study-level results: Two AZD1222 doses significantly raised spike-specific TCR breadth and depth over controls. Donors skewed white British and female; clonal diversity was possibly underestimated. Just a handful of AZD1222 recipients tested seropositive at baseline. Spike-wide coverage was observed for vaccine-associated CD4 TCRs, with dominant responses at 160-218 and 743-854.

The J gene is TRBJ2-1, the V gene TRBV24-1; no clear D gene. The source was peripheral blood, collected on day 0 of AZD1222 vaccination. The receptor comes from an adult in good health. The CDR3 bases are TGTGCCACCAGTGTGGGTCATGAGCAGTTCTTC. Protein: CATSVGHEQFF.